This TCR beta chain was sequenced for a study of T cell responses to AZD1222 COVID-19 vaccine. The germline V gene has CDR1 MGHRA and CDR2 YSYEKL. The CDR3 is made up of 17 amino acids. A word on this clone: A read error may account for a junction end that differs from germline.

Clones were read by immunoSEQ multiplex PCR, and TCRdb kept only the in-frame ones, dropping some. Of 80,000 to 95,000 clones in the sample, just over 90% were seen once. The receptor was derived from an adult in good health. The sample consisted of peripheral blood, taken on day 0 of AZD1222 vaccination. The chain employs TRBV4-1 and TRBJ2-6; a possible D gene is TRBD2 (6 bases). CDR3 nucleotide sequence: TGCGCCAGCAGCCAAGATCTGGGGGGATCTGCGGCCAACGTCCTGACTTTC. Encoded protein: CASSQDLGGSAANVLTF.